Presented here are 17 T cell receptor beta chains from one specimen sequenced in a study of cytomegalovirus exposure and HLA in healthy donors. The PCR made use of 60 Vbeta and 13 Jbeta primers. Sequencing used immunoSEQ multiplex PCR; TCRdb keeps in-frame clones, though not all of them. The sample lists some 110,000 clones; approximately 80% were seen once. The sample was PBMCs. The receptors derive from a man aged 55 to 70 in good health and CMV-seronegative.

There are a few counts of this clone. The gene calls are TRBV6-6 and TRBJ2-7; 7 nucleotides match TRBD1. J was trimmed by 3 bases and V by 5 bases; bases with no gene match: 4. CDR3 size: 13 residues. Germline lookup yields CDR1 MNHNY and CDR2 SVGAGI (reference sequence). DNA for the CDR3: TGTGCCAGCAGTCGGGACAGCTACTACGAGCAGTACTTC. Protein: CASSRDSYYEQYF.

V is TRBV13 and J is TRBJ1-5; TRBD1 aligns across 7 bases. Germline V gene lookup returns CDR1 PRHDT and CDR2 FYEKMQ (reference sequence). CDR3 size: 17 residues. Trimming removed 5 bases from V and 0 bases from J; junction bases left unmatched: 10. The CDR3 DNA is TGTGCCAGCAGCCTGACACAGGGGAGGTATAGCAATCAGCCCCAGCATTTT. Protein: CASSLTQGRYSNQPQHF.

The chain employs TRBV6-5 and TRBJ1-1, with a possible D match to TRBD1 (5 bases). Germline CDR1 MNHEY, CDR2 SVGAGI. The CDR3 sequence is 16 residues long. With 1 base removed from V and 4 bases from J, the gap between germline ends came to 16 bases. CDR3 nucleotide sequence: TGTGCCAGCAGTTACTTGCCCTACCGGGGGGTCACTGAAGCTTTCTTT. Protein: CASSYLPYRGVTEAFF.

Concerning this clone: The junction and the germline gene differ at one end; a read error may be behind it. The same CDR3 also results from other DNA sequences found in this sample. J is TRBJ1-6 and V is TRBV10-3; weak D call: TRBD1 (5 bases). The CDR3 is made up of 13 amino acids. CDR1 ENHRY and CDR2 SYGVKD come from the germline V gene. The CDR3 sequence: CAGRGPYNSPLHF. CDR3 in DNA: TGTGCCGGGAGGGGACCCTATAATTCCCCCCTCCACTTT.

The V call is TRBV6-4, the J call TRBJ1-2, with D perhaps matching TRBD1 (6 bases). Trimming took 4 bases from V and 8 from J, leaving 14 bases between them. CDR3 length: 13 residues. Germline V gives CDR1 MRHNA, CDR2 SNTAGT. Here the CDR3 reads CASSVVAGAGYTF. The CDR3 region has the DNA TGTGCCAGCAGTGTAGTAGCAGGGGCCGGCTACACCTTC.

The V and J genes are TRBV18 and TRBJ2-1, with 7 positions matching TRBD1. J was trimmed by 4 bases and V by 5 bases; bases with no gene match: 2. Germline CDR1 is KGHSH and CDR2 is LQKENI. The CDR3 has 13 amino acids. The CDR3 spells CASSWDSYNEQFF. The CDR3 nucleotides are TGTGCCAGCTCATGGGACAGTTACAATGAGCAGTTCTTC. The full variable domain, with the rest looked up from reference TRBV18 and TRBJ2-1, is NAGVMQNPRHLVRRRGQEARLRCSPMKGHSHVYWYRQLPEEGLKFMVYLQKENIIDESGMPKERFSAEFPKEGPSILRIQQVVRGDSAAYFCASSWDSYNEQFFGPGTRLTVL.

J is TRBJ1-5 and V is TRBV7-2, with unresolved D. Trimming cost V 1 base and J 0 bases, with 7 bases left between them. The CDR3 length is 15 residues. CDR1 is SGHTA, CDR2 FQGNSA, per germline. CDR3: CASSLVKNSNQPQHF. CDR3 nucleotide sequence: TGTGCCAGCAGCTTAGTTAAAAATAGCAATCAGCCCCAGCATTTT.

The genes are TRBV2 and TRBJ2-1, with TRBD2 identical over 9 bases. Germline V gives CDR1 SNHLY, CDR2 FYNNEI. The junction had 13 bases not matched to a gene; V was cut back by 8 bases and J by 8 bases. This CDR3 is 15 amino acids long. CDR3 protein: CASSILSGGLDEQFF. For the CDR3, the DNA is TGTGCCAGCTCGATCCTCAGCGGGGGGTTGGATGAGCAGTTCTTC. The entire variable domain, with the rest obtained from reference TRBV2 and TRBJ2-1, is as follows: EPEVTQTPSHQVTQMGQEVILRCVPISNHLYFYWYRQILGQKVEFLVSFYNNEISEKSEIFDDQFSVERPDGSNFTLKIRSTKLEDSAMYFCASSILSGGLDEQFFGPGTRLTVL.

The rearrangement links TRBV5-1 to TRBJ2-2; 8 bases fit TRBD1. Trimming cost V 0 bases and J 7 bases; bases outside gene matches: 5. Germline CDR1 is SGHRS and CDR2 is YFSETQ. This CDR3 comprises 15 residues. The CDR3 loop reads CASSLGPQGDGELFF. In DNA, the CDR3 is TGCGCCAGCAGCTTGGGCCCACAGGGGGACGGGGAGCTGTTTTTT.

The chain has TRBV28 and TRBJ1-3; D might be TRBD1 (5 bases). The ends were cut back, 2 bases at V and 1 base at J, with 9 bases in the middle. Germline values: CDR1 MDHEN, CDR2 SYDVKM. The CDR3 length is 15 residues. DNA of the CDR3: TGTGCCAGCAGTTTACCAGGGCAGTCTGGAAACACCATATATTTT. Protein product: CASSLPGQSGNTIYF.

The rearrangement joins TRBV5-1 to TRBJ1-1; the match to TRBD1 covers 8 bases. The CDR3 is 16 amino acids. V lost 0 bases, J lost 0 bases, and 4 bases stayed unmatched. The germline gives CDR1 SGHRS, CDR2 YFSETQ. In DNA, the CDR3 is TGCGCCAGCAGCTTGGAGGCAGGGGGCTTGAACACTGAAGCTTTCTTT. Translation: CASSLEAGGLNTEAFF.

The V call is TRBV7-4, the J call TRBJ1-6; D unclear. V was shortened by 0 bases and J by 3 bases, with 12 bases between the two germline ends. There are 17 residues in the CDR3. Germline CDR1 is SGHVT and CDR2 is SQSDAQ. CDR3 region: CASSLAWWTDYNSPLHF. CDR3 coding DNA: TGTGCCAGCAGCTTAGCTTGGTGGACTGACTATAATTCACCCCTCCACTTT.

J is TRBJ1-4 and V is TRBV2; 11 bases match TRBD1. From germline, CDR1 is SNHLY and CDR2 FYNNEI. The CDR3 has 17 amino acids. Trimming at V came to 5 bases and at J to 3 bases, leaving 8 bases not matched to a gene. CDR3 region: CASSPSDRGLSNEKLFF. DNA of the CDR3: TGTGCCAGCAGTCCATCGGACAGGGGGCTTTCTAATGAAAAACTGTTTTTT.

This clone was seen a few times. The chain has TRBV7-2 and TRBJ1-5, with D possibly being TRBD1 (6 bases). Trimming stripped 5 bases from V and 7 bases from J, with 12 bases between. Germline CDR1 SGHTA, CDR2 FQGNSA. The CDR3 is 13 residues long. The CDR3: CASSLQGGQPQHF. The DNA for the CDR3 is TGTGCCAGCAGCCTACAGGGTGGCCAGCCCCAGCATTTT. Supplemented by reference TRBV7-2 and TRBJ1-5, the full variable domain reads GAGVSQSPSNKVTEKGKDVELRCDPISGHTALYWYRQSLGQGLEFLIYFQGNSAPDKSGLPSDRFSAERTGGSVSTLTIQRTQQEDSAVYLCASSLQGGQPQHFGDGTRLSIL.

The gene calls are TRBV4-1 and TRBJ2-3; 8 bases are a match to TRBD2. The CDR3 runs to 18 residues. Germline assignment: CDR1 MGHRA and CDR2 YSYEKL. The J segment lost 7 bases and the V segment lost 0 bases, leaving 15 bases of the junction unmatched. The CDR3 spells CASSQDSSPSGSRYTQYF. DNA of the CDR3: TGCGCCAGCAGCCAAGATAGTTCCCCCAGCGGGAGCAGGTATACGCAGTATTTT.

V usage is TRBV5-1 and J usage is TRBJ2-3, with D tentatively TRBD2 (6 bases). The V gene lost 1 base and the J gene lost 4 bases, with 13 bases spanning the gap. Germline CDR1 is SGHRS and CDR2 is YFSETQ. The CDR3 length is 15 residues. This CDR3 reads CASSLRSPGADTQYF. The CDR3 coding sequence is TGCGCCAGCAGCTTGAGGAGTCCGGGGGCAGATACGCAGTATTTT.

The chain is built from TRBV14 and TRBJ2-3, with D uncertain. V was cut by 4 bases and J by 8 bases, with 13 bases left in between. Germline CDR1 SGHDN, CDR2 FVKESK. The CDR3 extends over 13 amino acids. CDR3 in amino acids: CASSRAKQVTQYF. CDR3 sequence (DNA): TGTGCCAGCAGCCGGGCAAAGCAGGTTACGCAGTATTTT.